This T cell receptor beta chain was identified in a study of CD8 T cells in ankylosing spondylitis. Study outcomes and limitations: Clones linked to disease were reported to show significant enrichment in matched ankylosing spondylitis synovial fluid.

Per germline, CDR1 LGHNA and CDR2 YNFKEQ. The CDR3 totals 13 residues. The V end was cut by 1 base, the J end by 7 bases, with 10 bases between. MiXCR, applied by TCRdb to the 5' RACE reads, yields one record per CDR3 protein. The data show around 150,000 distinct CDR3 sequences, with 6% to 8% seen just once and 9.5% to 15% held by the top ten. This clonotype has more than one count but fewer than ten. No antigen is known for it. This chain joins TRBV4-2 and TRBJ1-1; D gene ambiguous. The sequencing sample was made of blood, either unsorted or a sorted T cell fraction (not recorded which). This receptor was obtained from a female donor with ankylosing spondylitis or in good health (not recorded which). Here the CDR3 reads CASSQGATIEAFF. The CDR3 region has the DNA TGTGCCAGCAGCCAAGGTGCGACCATTGAAGCTTTCTTT.